This T cell receptor (beta chain) was found in a study of T cells in Graves' hyperthyroidism and ophthalmopathy. Study results and caveats: Ophthalmopathy stood apart from stable hyperthyroidism in a 13 V-J model.

This clonotype was recorded a few times. Antigen specificity is unknown. Germline lookup yields CDR1 SGHRS and CDR2 YFSETQ. V shed 4 bases and J shed 3 bases, with 29 bases lying between them. The CDR3 totals 21 residues. The investigators amplified TCR beta CDR3 regions from RNA transcripts. The TCR CDR3 was amplified in a first-round RT-PCR using the HTBI primer set. In TCRdb, the multiplex PCR reads were re-called with MiXCR into one record per CDR3 protein. The sample includes 250,000 to 350,000 distinct CDR3 sequences, about 15% of them seen just once. This sequence originates from a man aged 30-40 years with Graves' hyperthyroidism. Sequenced sample: blood. The chain has TRBV5-1 and TRBJ2-6, with D perhaps TRBD1 or TRBD2 (7 bases each). The CDR3 DNA follows: TGCGCCAGCAGCGCTAACCCCGCAGGGGGGGGCGTGACGGGTGGGGCCAACGTCCTGACTTTC. This sequence encodes CASSANPAGGGVTGGANVLTF. The full variable domain, its missing parts supplied by reference TRBV5-1 and TRBJ2-6, is KAGVTQTPRYLIKTRGQQVTLSCSPISGHRSVSWYQQTPGQGLQFLFEYFSETQRNKGNFPGRFSGRQFSNSRSEMNVSTLELGDSALYLCASSANPAGGGVTGGANVLTFGAGSRLTVL.